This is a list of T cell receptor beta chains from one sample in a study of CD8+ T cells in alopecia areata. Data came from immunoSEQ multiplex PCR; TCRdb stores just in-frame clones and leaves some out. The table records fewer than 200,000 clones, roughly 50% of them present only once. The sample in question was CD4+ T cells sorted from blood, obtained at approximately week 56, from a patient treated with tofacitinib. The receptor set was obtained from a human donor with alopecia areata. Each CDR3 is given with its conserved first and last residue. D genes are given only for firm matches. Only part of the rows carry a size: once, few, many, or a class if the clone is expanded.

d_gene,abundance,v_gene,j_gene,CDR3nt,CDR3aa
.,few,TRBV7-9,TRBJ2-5,TGTGCCAGCAGCTTAGGAAGCCAGTCAGAGACCCAGTACTTC,CASSLGSQSETQYF
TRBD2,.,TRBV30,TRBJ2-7,TGTGCCTGGAGTGTAAGTACTAGCGGCTACGAGCAGTACTTC,CAWSVSTSGYEQYF
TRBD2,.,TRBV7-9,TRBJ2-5,TGTGCCAGCAGCTCCCGGACGGGGGGGGAGACCCAGTACTTC,CASSSRTGGETQYF
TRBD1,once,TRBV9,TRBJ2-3,TGTGCCAGCAGCGCCCGACAGGGGGTAATGGATACGCAGTATTTT,CASSARQGVMDTQYF
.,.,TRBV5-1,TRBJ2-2,TGCGCCAGCAGCCTCGGACACCCGGCGACCGGGGAGCTGTTTTTT,CASSLGHPATGELFF
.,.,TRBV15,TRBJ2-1,TGTGCCACCAGCAGAGATAAAGCCCTAGCGTCGGGTGAGCAGTTCTTC,CATSRDKALASGEQFF
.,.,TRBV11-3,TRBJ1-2,TGTGCCAGCAGCTTAGGGATGGAGGAGATCTATGGCTACACCTTC,CASSLGMEEIYGYTF
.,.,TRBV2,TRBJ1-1,TGTGCCAGCACTGAGGGGGGCCGGGGCACTGAAGCTTTCTTT,CASTEGGRGTEAFF
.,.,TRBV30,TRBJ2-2,TGTGCCTGGAGTACCATTCATTATCGACAAAACACCGGGGAGCTGTTTTTT,CAWSTIHYRQNTGELFF
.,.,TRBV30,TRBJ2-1,TGTGCCTGGAGAGCTGACACAGACAGGTCCTACAATGAGCAGTTCTTC,CAWRADTDRSYNEQFF
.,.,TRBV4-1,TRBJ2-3,TGCGCCAGCAGCCAAGACAAGGGACCTCCGGCTACGCAGTATTTT,CASSQDKGPPATQYF
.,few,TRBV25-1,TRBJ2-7,TGTGCCAGCAGTGCCCTGGGTTACGAGCAGTACTTC,CASSALGYEQYF
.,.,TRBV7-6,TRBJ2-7,TGTGCCAGCAGCTCAGGGACCGGGAACCTCGAGCAGTACTTC,CASSSGTGNLEQYF
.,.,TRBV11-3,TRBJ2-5,TGTGCCAGCAGCTTAGAATCCTACCAAGAGACCCAGTACTTC,CASSLESYQETQYF
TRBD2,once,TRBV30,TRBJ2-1,TGTGTCGTGCAACTAGCGGGCTACTACAATGAGCAGTTCTTC,CVVQLAGYYNEQFF
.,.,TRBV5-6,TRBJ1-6,TGTGCCAGCAGCTTGGTGTCAGGGTTGGCACCCCTCCACTTT,CASSLVSGLAPLHF
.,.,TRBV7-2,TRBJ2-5,TGTGCCAGCAGCTTAGCCGGGGGTGTTCAAGAGACCCAGTACTTC,CASSLAGGVQETQYF
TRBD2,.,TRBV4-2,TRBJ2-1,TGTGCCAGCAGCCAAGGGACTAGCGGGTGGTACAATGAGCAGTTCTTC,CASSQGTSGWYNEQFF
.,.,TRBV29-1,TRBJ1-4,TGCAGCGTGAACACAGGCGAGGCTGGAAAACTGTTTTTT,CSVNTGEAGKLFF
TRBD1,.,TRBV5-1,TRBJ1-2,TGCGCCAGCAGCCGCGGGGGACAGGAGAACTATGGCTACACCTTC,CASSRGGQENYGYTF
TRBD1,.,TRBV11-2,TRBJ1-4,TGTGCCAGCAGGCCGGGACAGGGATCTGCTAATGAAAAACTGTTTTTT,CASRPGQGSANEKLFF
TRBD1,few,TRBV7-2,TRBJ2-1,TGTGCCAGCAGCCCCCGTCGCCCGGGACAGGGGTCGAATGAGCAGTTCTTC,CASSPRRPGQGSNEQFF
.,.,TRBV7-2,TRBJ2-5,TGTGCCAGCAGCTTAGTTGGAGGGTTGTACCAAGAGACCCAGTACTTC,CASSLVGGLYQETQYF
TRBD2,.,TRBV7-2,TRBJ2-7,TGTGCCAGCAGCGCCGGACTAGTTGCCGAGCAGTACTTC,CASSAGLVAEQYF